The 30 T cell receptor beta chains below all came from one sample that was sequenced in a study of identical twins. TCRdb ran MiXCR on the 5' RACE reads and lists one entry per CDR3 protein. This sample has about 570,000 distinct CDR3 sequences; just under 10% occur once, and the top ten carry approximately 3.2%. These data also formed part of another study, on yellow fever vaccine responses in identical twins.

The material sequenced was PBMCs. The receptors stem from a young woman in good health.

In its sample, this clonotype was seen a few times. It may be a read error: a sequence one base away is much more abundant. J is TRBJ1-1 and V is TRBV30; D not certain. V was trimmed by 4 bases and J by 1 base, leaving 4 bases between them. Per the germline V gene, CDR1 is GTSNPN and CDR2 is SVGIG (reference sequence). There are 11 residues in the CDR3. The CDR3 protein is CAWMWNTEAFF. CDR3 bases: TGTGCCTGGATGTGGAACACTGAAGCTTTCTTT.

This clonotype was counted ten times or more. The chain recombines TRBV7-9 with TRBJ2-7, with 9 bases aligning to TRBD1. Trimming removed 4 bases from V and 5 bases from J; junction bases left unmatched: 12. The germline CDR1 and CDR2 sequences are SEHNR and FQNEAQ (reference sequence). This CDR3 contains 16 residues. As DNA, the CDR3 is TGTGCCAGCAGCTCGCGGATGGGGACAGGGATACACGAGCAGTACTTC. This sequence encodes CASSSRMGTGIHEQYF.

This clonotype was detected ten times or more. The V and J genes are TRBV5-5 and TRBJ2-1; a possible D gene is TRBD1 (6 bases). The CDR3 contains 14 residues. Deletions cut 4 bases from V and 6 bases from J, with 14 bases between. Germline CDR1 is SGHKS and CDR2 is YYEKEE (reference sequence). CDR3 residues: CASSLQGPINEQFF. Written as DNA, the CDR3 is TGTGCCAGCAGCCTCCAGGGGCCCATCAATGAGCAGTTCTTC.

This clonotype was seen repeatedly, ten times or more. The V and J genes are TRBV12-3 or TRBV12-4 and TRBJ2-5; 10 nucleotides agree with TRBD1. This CDR3 has 16 amino acids. The V gene end was trimmed by 5 bases and the J gene end by 4 bases; junction bases not matched to a gene: 10. CDR3 in DNA: TGTGCCAGCAGTCGACAGGGGGCCCAATTGGGAGAGACCCAGTACTTC. The encoded protein is CASSRQGAQLGETQYF.

This clonotype was counted between two and nine times. The chain couples TRBV7-9 to TRBJ2-3; TRBD1 matches 7 bases. Germline assignment: CDR1 SEHNR and CDR2 FQNEAQ (reference sequence). The CDR3 covers 15 residues. J gave up 1 base and V 4 bases, and 5 bases lay outside the gene matches. The CDR3, as DNA: TGTGCCAGCAGCTCTTTCGGACAGGGCACAGATACGCAGTATTTT. This translates into CASSSFGQGTDTQYF.

This clonotype was picked up many times. Its ends do not fully match the called genes, so a read error is possible. V usage is TRBV7-7 and J usage is TRBJ2-1; 9 nucleotides agree with TRBD2. From germline, CDR1 is SSHAT and CDR2 FNYEAQ (reference sequence). The CDR3 runs 17 residues. The CDR3 loop reads CASSLQGTSGPYNEQFF. The CDR3, as DNA: TGTGCTAGCAGTCTACAGGGCACTAGCGGGCCCTACAATGAGCAGTTCTTC. The full variable domain, completed using reference TRBV7-7 and TRBJ2-1, is GAGVSQSPRYKVTKRGQDVTLRCDPISSHATLYWYQQALGQGPEFLTYFNYEAQPDKSGLPSDRFSAERPEGSISTLTIQRTEQRDSAMYRCASSLQGTSGPYNEQFFGPGTRLTVL.

Only one count was recorded for this clonotype. The CDR3 DNA follows: TGTGCCAGCAGCCCGCGGTTGACCCAGTACTTC. It translates to CASSPRLTQYF. The rearrangement uses TRBV7-2 and TRBJ2-5; D gene ambiguous. Germline values: CDR1 SGHTA, CDR2 FQGNSA. V lost 5 bases and J 7 bases, leaving 8 bases between the germline ends. The CDR3 is 11 residues long.

Many counts were recorded for this clonotype. The chain uses TRBV28 and TRBJ2-3, with D tentatively TRBD1 (6 bases). The germline V and J ends were trimmed by 5 bases and 0 bases, with 15 bases remaining between them. CDR1 and CDR2 (germline): MDHEN, SYDVKM. The CDR3 consists of 16 residues. In DNA form, the CDR3 reads TGTGCCAGCAGTCGAACAGGGCGTGGTAGCACAGATACGCAGTATTTT. It yields the protein CASSRTGRGSTDTQYF.

This clonotype turned up a few times. This chain joins TRBV24-1 and TRBJ2-1; TRBD2 might be the D (5 bases). The ends were cut back, 1 base at V and 9 bases at J, with 6 bases in the middle. The CDR3 spans 12 residues. Germline V CDR1 and CDR2: KGHDR, SFDVKD. The CDR3 loop is CATSDFGSEQFF. The CDR3, as DNA: TGTGCCACCAGTGATTTTGGGAGTGAGCAGTTCTTC.

The chain combines TRBV20-1 with TRBJ2-1; 8 bases are a match to TRBD2. The junction had 9 bases not matched to a gene; V was cut back by 0 bases and J by 2 bases. Germline-derived CDR1 and CDR2 are DFQATT and SNEGSKA (reference sequence). CDR3 length: 17 amino acids. The chain's CDR3 is CSARDAGSGRTYNEQFF. The CDR3 DNA sequence: TGCAGTGCTAGAGATGCGGGGAGCGGGAGAACCTACAATGAGCAGTTCTTC.

This clonotype was counted only a few times. The chain uses TRBV11-2 and TRBJ2-2; D gene ambiguous. Trimming stripped 3 bases from V and 0 bases from J, with 8 bases between. The CDR3 is 15 amino acids. Germline-derived CDR1 and CDR2 are SGHAT and FQNNGV. CDR3 DNA: TGTGCCAGCAGCTTTGGCCCCGCGAACACCGGGGAGCTGTTTTTT. Its translation: CASSFGPANTGELFF.

This clonotype was counted a few times. The genes are TRBV10-3 and TRBJ1-2; D uncertain. V gave up 0 bases and J gave up 8 bases, with 10 bases separating them. The CDR3 runs to 13 residues. CDR1 and CDR2 from the germline V gene are ENHRY and SYGVKD. The CDR3 DNA reads as TGTGCCATCAGTGAGTCAGGGATGCAGGGCTACACCTTC. Translating it yields CAISESGMQGYTF.

This clonotype showed up many times. CDR3 bases: TGCGCCAGCAGCCAACTAGCGGGAGGTTTCGATACGCAGTATTTT. Translated: CASSQLAGGFDTQYF. The chain couples TRBV4-3 to TRBJ2-3, with 11 bases that match TRBD2. Germline CDR1 and CDR2: LGHNA and YSLEER. This CDR3 is 15 amino acids long. The V gene end was trimmed by 2 bases and the J gene end by 6 bases; junction bases not matched to a gene: 4.

This clonotype was detected only a few times. V is TRBV3-1 and J is TRBJ2-1; D ambiguous. V was pared by 4 bases and J by 8 bases, with 15 bases between. CDR3 length: 14 residues. CDR1 is LGHDT and CDR2 is YNNKEL in the germline V gene (reference sequence). The CDR3 loop reads CASSPPWLRDEQFF. The CDR3 nucleotides read TGTGCCAGCAGCCCGCCGTGGTTGCGCGATGAGCAGTTCTTC.

This clonotype has more than one count but fewer than ten. The rearrangement uses TRBV11-2 and TRBJ2-7; D gene ambiguous. CDR1 SGHAT and CDR2 FQNNGV come from the germline V gene. This CDR3 has 13 residues. Trimming took off 2 bases at V and 2 bases at J, with 7 bases between the two ends. The CDR3 loop reads CASSLPETYEQYF. The CDR3 nucleotides read TGTGCCAGCAGCTTACCAGAGACCTACGAGCAGTACTTC. The full variable domain, rest sourced from reference TRBV11-2 and TRBJ2-7, is EAGVAQSPRYKIIEKRQSVAFWCNPISGHATLYWYQQILGQGPKLLIQFQNNGVVDDSQLPKDRFSAERLKGVDSTLKIQPAKLEDSAVYLCASSLPETYEQYFGPGTRLTVT.

The chain has TRBV3-1 and TRBJ2-2; 9 nucleotides line up with TRBD1. This CDR3 is built from 15 residues. V was pared by 2 bases and J by 4 bases, with 2 bases of the junction left unmatched. Germline CDR1 is LGHDT and CDR2 is YNNKEL (reference sequence). The CDR3 protein is CASSQRDRVTGELFF. CDR3 bases: TGTGCCAGCAGCCAACGGGACAGGGTCACCGGGGAGCTGTTTTTT.

This clonotype has just a few counts. The CDR3 here is CASSLTGRSTNEKLFF. The CDR3 DNA reads TGTGCCAGCAGTTTAACGGGTCGCTCAACTAATGAAAAACTGTTTTTT. This chain links TRBV28 with TRBJ1-4, with D unclear. Looked up from germline, CDR1 is MDHEN and CDR2 is SYDVKM. Trimming shortened V by 2 bases and J by 0 bases, and 10 bases separated the two germline ends. The CDR3 has 16 residues.

This clonotype was seen many times. This chain uses TRBV12-3 or TRBV12-4 with TRBJ2-7, with D possibly TRBD1 on 5 matching bases. This CDR3 is 15 amino acids long. V lost 1 base to trimming and J lost 3 bases, with 13 bases between them. The CDR3 coding sequence is TGTGCCAGCAGTTTAGAGGGGCGGAAATTCTACGAGCAGTACTTC. Translated, it gives CASSLEGRKFYEQYF.

This clonotype was observed at least ten times. The V gene is TRBV12-3 or TRBV12-4, the J gene TRBJ2-1; D is perhaps TRBD1 (7 bases). The V end was cut by 2 bases, the J end by 6 bases, with 8 bases between. The CDR3 spans 13 residues. CDR3 DNA: TGTGCCAGCAGTTTACAGGGGGGCAATGAGCAGTTCTTC. This sequence encodes CASSLQGGNEQFF.

The chain recombines TRBV15 with TRBJ2-1; TRBD2 is a possible D gene (5 bases). The CDR3 covers 12 residues. CDR1 LNHNV and CDR2 YYDKDF come from the germline V gene (reference sequence). V dropped 1 base and J dropped 7 bases, with 5 bases sitting between them. The chain's CDR3 is CATSRGLNEQFF. Here the CDR3 DNA reads TGTGCCACCAGCAGAGGACTAAATGAGCAGTTCTTC.

This clonotype was seen a handful of times. The chain employs TRBV15 and TRBJ2-7; 8 nucleotides align to TRBD1. This CDR3 has 15 residues. The J segment lost 3 bases and the V segment lost 2 bases, leaving 6 bases of the junction unmatched. Germline V CDR1 and CDR2: LNHNV, YYDKDF (reference sequence). The CDR3 nucleotides are TGTGCCACCAGCAGACCCGGGACAGGACTCTACGAGCAGTACTTC. Translating it yields CATSRPGTGLYEQYF.

This clonotype showed up just a few times. The chain links TRBV20-1 to TRBJ2-3; D might be TRBD2 (6 bases). This CDR3 spans 18 amino acids. CDR1 and CDR2 (germline): DFQATT, SNEGSKA (reference sequence). V lost 0 bases and J 0 bases, leaving 19 bases between the germline ends. The CDR3 coding sequence is TGCAGTGCTAGAGATGGCGGCAGGCTAGCGCTTAGCACAGATACGCAGTATTTT. It yields the protein CSARDGGRLALSTDTQYF.

The V gene is TRBV5-1, the J gene TRBJ2-3, with a weak D call TRBD1 (6 bases). CDR1 is SGHRS, CDR2 YFSETQ, per germline. V lost 0 bases to trimming and J lost 6 bases, with 17 bases between them. The CDR3 is 16 amino acids. The CDR3 coding sequence is TGCGCCAGCAGCTTGGGGGACAAATTGAAAGAGGATACGCAGTATTTT. It is translated as CASSLGDKLKEDTQYF.

Only a few counts were recorded for this clonotype. The V gene is TRBV6-4, the J gene TRBJ2-2, with 12 bases aligning to TRBD2. V was pared by 5 bases and J by 7 bases, with 5 bases of the junction left unmatched. Germline V lookup: CDR1 MRHNA, CDR2 SNTAGT. The CDR3 sequence is 15 residues long. CDR3 protein: CASSRTSGDHGELFF. The DNA for the CDR3 is TGTGCCAGCAGTCGGACTAGCGGGGACCACGGGGAGCTGTTTTTT.

This clonotype was observed at least ten times. The chain uses TRBV6-5 and TRBJ2-1, with 13 bases matching TRBD2. J lost 2 bases, V lost 2 bases, and 9 bases had no gene match. The V gene's germline CDR1 is MNHEY and CDR2 SVGAGI. This CDR3 contains 19 residues. This chain's CDR3 is CASSYLPGLAGIAYNEQFF. CDR3 coding DNA: TGTGCCAGCAGTTACCTACCGGGACTAGCGGGGATCGCCTACAATGAGCAGTTCTTC.

This clonotype was seen a few times. The genes are TRBV5-1 and TRBJ2-1; the match to TRBD1 covers 8 bases. Germline CDR1 and CDR2: SGHRS and YFSETQ. With 6 bases clipped from V and 7 bases from J, the junction kept 12 bases outside the gene matches. This CDR3 is 15 amino acids long. The CDR3 nucleotides are TGCGCCAGCACGAGCCCGGACAGGGACGGTAATGAGCAGTTCTTC. Translated, it gives CASTSPDRDGNEQFF.

This chain uses TRBV18 with TRBJ2-7, with 15 bases lining up with TRBD2. This CDR3 is built from 16 residues. Trimming removed 5 bases from V and 3 bases from J; junction bases left unmatched: 5. Germline V gene lookup returns CDR1 KGHSH and CDR2 LQKENI. CDR3 region: CASSAGLAGGYYEQYF. CDR3 DNA sequence: TGTGCCAGCTCAGCCGGACTAGCGGGAGGGTACTACGAGCAGTACTTC. Combining the CDR3 with reference TRBV18 and TRBJ2-7 gives the whole variable domain NAGVMQNPRHLVRRRGQEARLRCSPMKGHSHVYWYRQLPEEGLKFMVYLQKENIIDESGMPKERFSAEFPKEGPSILRIQQVVRGDSAAYFCASSAGLAGGYYEQYFGPGTRLTVT.

This sequence joins TRBV7-2 and TRBJ2-7; TRBD2 matches 15 bases. Germline V gene sequence: CDR1 SGHTA, CDR2 FQGNSA. The CDR3 is 16 amino acids. With V trimmed by 6 bases and J by 1 base, 4 bases remained unmatched. The CDR3 here is CASSFGLAGGSYEQYF. Written as DNA, the CDR3 is TGTGCCAGCAGTTTTGGACTAGCGGGGGGGTCCTACGAGCAGTACTTC.

The chain carries TRBV12-3 or TRBV12-4 and TRBJ1-4, with a weak D call TRBD1 (5 bases). The CDR3 extends over 14 amino acids. V lost 0 bases and J lost 8, with 10 bases in between. CDR3 loop: CASSLALRGEKLFF. The DNA for the CDR3 is TGTGCCAGCAGTTTAGCCCTACGGGGGGAAAAACTGTTTTTT.

V is TRBV3-1 and J is TRBJ2-5, with D perhaps matching TRBD1 (5 bases). CDR1 and CDR2 (germline): LGHDT, YNNKEL (reference sequence). The CDR3 contains 14 residues. The germline V and J ends were trimmed by 0 bases and 4 bases, with 9 bases remaining between them. As DNA, the CDR3 is TGTGCCAGCAGCCAAGATTACAGGTCAGAGACCCAGTACTTC. Amino acid sequence: CASSQDYRSETQYF.